This TCR beta chain was recorded in a study of shared clonotypes between healthy human individuals. TCRdb keeps only in-frame clones here, not all; method: immunoSEQ multiplex PCR. The table has just over 2,000,000 clones, approximately 95% seen once. The CDR3 consists of 13 residues. From germline, CDR1 is SGHTA and CDR2 FQGNSA. Trimming removed 6 bases from V and 1 base from J, with 9 bases in between. The sequence came from a man between 18 and 35 years old in good health. The sequencing sample was made of naive CD4+ T cells sorted from blood. Indicated subset: CD45RA+ positively selected. The chain employs TRBV7-2 and TRBJ1-2; D is uncertain. CDR3 DNA: TGTGCCAGCAGTCTGGAATTTAACTATGGCTACACCTTC. This sequence encodes CASSLEFNYGYTF. Drawing the rest from reference TRBV7-2 and TRBJ1-2, the complete variable domain is GAGVSQSPSNKVTEKGKDVELRCDPISGHTALYWYRQSLGQGLEFLIYFQGNSAPDKSGLPSDRFSAERTGGSVSTLTIQRTQQEDSAVYLCASSLEFNYGYTFGSGTRLTVV.